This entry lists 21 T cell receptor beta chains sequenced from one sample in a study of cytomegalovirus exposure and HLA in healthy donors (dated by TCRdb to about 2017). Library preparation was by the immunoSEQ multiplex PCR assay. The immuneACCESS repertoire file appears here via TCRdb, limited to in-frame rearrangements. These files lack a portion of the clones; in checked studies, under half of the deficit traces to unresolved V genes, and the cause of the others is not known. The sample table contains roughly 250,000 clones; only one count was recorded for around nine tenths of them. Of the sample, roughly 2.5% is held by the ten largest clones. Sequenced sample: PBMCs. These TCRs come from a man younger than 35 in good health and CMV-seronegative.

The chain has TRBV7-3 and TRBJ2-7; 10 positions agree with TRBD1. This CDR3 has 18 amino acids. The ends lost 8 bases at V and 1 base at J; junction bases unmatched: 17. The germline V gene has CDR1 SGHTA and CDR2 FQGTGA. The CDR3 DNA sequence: TGTGCCAGCCAGCTCCGACAGGGGGCATCGTGGGAATCCTACGAGCAGTACTTC. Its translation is CASQLRQGASWESYEQYF.

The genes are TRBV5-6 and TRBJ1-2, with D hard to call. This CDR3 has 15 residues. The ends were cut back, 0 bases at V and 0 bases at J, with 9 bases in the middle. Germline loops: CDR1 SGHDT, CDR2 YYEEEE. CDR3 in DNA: TGTGCCAGCAGCTTGGTACAGAACTCTAACTATGGCTACACCTTC. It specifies CASSLVQNSNYGYTF.

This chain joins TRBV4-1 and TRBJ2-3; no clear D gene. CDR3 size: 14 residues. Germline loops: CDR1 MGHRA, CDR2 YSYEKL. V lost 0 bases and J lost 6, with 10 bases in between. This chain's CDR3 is CASSQDPTRDTQYF. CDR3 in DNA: TGCGCCAGCAGCCAAGATCCGACTCGGGATACGCAGTATTTT.

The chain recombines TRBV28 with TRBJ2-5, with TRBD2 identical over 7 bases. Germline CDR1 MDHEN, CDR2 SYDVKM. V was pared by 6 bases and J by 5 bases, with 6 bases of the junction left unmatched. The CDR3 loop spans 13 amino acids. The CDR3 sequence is CASRLQGGETQYF. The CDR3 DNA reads TGTGCCAGCAGGCTGCAGGGAGGGGAGACCCAGTACTTC. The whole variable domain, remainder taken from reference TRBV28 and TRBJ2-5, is DVKVTQSSRYLVKRTGEKVFLECVQDMDHENMFWYRQDPGLGLRLIYFSYDVKMKEKGDIPEGYSVSREKKERFSLILESASTNQTSMYLCASRLQGGETQYFGPGTRLLVL.

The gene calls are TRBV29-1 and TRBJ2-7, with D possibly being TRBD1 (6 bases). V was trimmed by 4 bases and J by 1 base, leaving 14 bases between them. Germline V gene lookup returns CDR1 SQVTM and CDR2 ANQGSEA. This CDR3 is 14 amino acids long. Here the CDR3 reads CSVVRDTDSYEQYF. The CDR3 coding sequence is TGCAGCGTTGTCCGGGACACGGATTCCTACGAGCAGTACTTC.

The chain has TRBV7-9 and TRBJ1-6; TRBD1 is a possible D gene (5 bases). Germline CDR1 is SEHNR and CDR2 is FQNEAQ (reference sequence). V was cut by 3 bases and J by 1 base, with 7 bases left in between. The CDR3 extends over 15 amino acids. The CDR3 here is CASSLGGSYNSPLHF. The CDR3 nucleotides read TGTGCCAGCAGCTTGGGGGGGTCCTATAATTCACCCCTCCACTTT.

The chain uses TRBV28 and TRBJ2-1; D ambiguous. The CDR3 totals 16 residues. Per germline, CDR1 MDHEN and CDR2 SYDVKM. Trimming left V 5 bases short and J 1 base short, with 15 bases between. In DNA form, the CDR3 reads TGTGCCAGCAGTCCGAGCTTTGGTTCGTCCTACAATGAGCAGTTCTTC. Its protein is CASSPSFGSSYNEQFF.

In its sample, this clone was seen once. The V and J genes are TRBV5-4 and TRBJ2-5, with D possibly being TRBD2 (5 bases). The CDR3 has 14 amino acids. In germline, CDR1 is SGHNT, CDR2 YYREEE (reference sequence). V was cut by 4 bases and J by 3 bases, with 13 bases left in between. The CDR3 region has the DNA TGTGCCAGCAGCCCCGACTATCACGAAGAGACCCAGTACTTC. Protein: CASSPDYHEETQYF.

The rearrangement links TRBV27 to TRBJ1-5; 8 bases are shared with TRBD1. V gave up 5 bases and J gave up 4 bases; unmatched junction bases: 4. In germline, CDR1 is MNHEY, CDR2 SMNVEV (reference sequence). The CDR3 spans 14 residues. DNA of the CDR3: TGTGCCAGCAGTCCCGGACAGGGAAATCAGCCCCAGCATTTT. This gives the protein CASSPGQGNQPQHF.

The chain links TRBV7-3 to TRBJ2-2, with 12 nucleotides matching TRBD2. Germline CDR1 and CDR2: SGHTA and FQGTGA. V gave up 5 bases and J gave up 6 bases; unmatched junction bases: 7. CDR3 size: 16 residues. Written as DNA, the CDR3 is TGTGCCAGCAGCCGGCGACTAGCGGGGGTCGCCGGGGAGCTGTTTTTT. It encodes CASSRRLAGVAGELFF.

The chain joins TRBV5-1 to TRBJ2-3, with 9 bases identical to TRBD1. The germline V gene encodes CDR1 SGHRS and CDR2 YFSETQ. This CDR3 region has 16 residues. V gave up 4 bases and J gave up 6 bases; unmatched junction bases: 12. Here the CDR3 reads CASSPDRGVIGDTQYF. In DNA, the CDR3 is TGCGCCAGCAGCCCGGACAGGGGTGTGATTGGGGATACGCAGTATTTT.

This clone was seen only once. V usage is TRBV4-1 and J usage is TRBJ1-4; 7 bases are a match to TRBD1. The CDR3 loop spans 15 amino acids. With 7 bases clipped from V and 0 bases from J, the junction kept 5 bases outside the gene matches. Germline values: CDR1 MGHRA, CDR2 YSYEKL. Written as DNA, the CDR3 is TGCGCCAGCACAGACAGGGTCGCAACTAATGAAAAACTGTTTTTT. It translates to CASTDRVATNEKLFF.

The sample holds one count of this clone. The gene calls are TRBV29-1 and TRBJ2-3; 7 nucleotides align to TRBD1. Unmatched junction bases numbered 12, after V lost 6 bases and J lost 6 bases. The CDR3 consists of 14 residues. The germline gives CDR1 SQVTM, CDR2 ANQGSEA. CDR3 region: CSVEQGSKVDTQYF. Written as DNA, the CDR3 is TGCAGCGTCGAACAGGGGTCTAAGGTTGATACGCAGTATTTT.

The CDR3 loop is CASSSGGRYDYGYTF. DNA for the CDR3: TGCGCCAGCAGCTCGGGGGGAAGGTACGACTATGGCTACACCTTC. This chain connects TRBV5-1 to TRBJ1-2, with a possible D match to TRBD1 (5 bases). The CDR3 sequence is 15 residues long. Germline CDR1 is SGHRS and CDR2 is YFSETQ. V was shortened by 3 bases and J by 3 bases, with 15 bases between the two germline ends. The entire variable domain, with the rest obtained from reference TRBV5-1 and TRBJ1-2, is as follows: KAGVTQTPRYLIKTRGQQVTLSCSPISGHRSVSWYQQTPGQGLQFLFEYFSETQRNKGNFPGRFSGRQFSNSRSEMNVSTLELGDSALYLCASSSGGRYDYGYTFGSGTRLTVV.

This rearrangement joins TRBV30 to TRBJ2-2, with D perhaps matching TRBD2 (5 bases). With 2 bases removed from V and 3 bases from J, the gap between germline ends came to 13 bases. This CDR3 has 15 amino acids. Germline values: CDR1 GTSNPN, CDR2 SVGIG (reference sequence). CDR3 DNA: TGTGCCTGGAGTCCCCTAGGACTTGACACCGGGGAGCTGTTTTTT. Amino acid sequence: CAWSPLGLDTGELFF.

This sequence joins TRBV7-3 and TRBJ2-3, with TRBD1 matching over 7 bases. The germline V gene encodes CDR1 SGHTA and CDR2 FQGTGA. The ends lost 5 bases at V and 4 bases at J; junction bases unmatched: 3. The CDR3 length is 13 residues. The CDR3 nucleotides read TGTGCCAGCAGCGAACAGGGGTCAGATACGCAGTATTTT. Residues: CASSEQGSDTQYF.

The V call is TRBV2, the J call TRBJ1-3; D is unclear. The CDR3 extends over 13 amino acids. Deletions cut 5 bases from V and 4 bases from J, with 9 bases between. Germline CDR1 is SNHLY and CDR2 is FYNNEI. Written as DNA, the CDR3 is TGTGCCAGCAGTCGGGAACCCGGAAACACCATATATTTT. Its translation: CASSREPGNTIYF.

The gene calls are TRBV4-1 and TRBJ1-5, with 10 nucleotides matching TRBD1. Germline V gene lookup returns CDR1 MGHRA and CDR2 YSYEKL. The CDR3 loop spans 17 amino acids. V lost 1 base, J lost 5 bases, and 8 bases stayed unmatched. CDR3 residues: CASSQVPLGTGDQPQHF. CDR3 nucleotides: TGCGCCAGCAGCCAAGTGCCCCTCGGGACAGGGGATCAGCCCCAGCATTTT.

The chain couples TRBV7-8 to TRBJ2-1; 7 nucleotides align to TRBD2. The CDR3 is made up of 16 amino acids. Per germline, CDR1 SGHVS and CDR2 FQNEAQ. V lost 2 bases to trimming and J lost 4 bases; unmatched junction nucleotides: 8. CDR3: CASSLSLAGVYNEQFF. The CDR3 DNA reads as TGTGCCAGCAGCTTATCTCTGGCGGGAGTGTACAATGAGCAGTTCTTC.

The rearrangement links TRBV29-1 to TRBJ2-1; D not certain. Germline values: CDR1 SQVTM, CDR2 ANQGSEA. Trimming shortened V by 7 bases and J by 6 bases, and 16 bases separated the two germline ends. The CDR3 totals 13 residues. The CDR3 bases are TGCAGCGCTTGTGTGAGGAGTTCCAATGAGCAGTTCTTC. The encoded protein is CSACVRSSNEQFF.

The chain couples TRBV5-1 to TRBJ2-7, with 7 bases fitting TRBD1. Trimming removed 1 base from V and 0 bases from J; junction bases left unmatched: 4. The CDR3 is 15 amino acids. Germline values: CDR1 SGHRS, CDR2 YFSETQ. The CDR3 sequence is CASSLRAGGSYEQYF. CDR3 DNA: TGCGCCAGCAGCTTGCGGGCAGGGGGCTCCTACGAGCAGTACTTC. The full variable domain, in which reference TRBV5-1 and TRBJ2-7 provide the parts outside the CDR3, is KAGVTQTPRYLIKTRGQQVTLSCSPISGHRSVSWYQQTPGQGLQFLFEYFSETQRNKGNFPGRFSGRQFSNSRSEMNVSTLELGDSALYLCASSLRAGGSYEQYFGPGTRLTVT.